This entry describes one T cell receptor beta chain. V shed 7 bases and J 6 bases; nucleotides not matched to a gene: 17. Germline V lookup: CDR1 LNHDA, CDR2 SQIVND (reference sequence). The CDR3 runs 19 residues. The entry originates in a study of blood T cell repertoires in COVID-19. The repertoire was sequenced with immunoSEQ multiplex PCR; TCRdb's copy has only in-frame clones and lacks some. The profile shows just under 90,000 clones, approximately 90% of them singletons. This clonotype originated in a man between 60 and 75 years old with acute or convalescent COVID-19. Sequencing was done on a sample of peripheral blood. The chain uses TRBV19 and TRBJ2-2, with 13 positions matching TRBD2. Here the CDR3 reads CASKGSGLAGQGWAGELFF. The CDR3 DNA reads as TGTGCCAGTAAAGGATCGGGACTAGCGGGACAGGGGTGGGCCGGGGAGCTGTTTTTT.